The 4 T cell receptor beta chains in this list originate from one sample, sequenced in a study of blood T cell repertoires in COVID-19. Assay used: immunoSEQ multiplex PCR; TCRdb lists only in-frame clones, some missing. The sample includes over 200,000 clones, about nine tenths of them seen just once. The specimen was PBMCs or T cells enriched from blood (not recorded which). These receptors were obtained from a man aged 18 to 29 who had recovered from COVID-19.

This chain joins TRBV11-2 and TRBJ2-2, with no clear D. Per germline, CDR1 SGHAT and CDR2 FQNNGV. The CDR3 covers 13 residues. The V end lost 2 bases, the J end lost 6 bases, and 7 bases lay between the germline ends. In nucleotides, the CDR3 is TGTGCCAGCAGCTTACAAAACTCCGGGGAGCTGTTTTTT. Amino acid sequence: CASSLQNSGELFF.

This chain uses TRBV5-6 with TRBJ1-1, with D perhaps matching TRBD1 (5 bases). Germline V gene sequence: CDR1 SGHDT, CDR2 YYEEEE. This CDR3 spans 14 amino acids. V was shortened by 0 bases and J by 4 bases, with 10 bases between the two germline ends. Written as DNA, the CDR3 is TGTGCCAGCAGCTTGGCCGGGGGATTCACTGAAGCTTTCTTT. Protein sequence: CASSLAGGFTEAFF.

V and J are TRBV6-5 and TRBJ2-7; 7 nucleotides agree with TRBD2. The germline CDR1 and CDR2 sequences are MNHEY and SVGAGI. Germline trimming cut 4 bases from V and 3 bases from J; bases unmatched to any gene: 6. This CDR3 spans 14 amino acids. The DNA for the CDR3 is TGTGCCAGCAGTTTGGGGCTAGCGGTCTACGAGCAGTACTTC. Protein sequence: CASSLGLAVYEQYF.

This chain uses TRBV18 with TRBJ2-5, with TRBD1 matching 7 bases. J gave up 0 bases and V 6 bases, and 4 bases lay outside the gene matches. The CDR3 consists of 14 residues. Germline CDR1 reads KGHSH; CDR2 reads LQKENI. Written as DNA, the CDR3 is TGTGCCAGCTCGCAGACAGGGTACCAAGAGACCCAGTACTTC. Protein sequence: CASSQTGYQETQYF.